Below, 21 T cell receptor beta chains from the same sample are listed, as sequenced in a study of T cells after yellow fever vaccination. TCRdb fed the 5' RACE reads into MiXCR, producing one record per CDR3 protein. The sample has about 340,000 distinct CDR3 sequences; approximately 3.9% are singletons. The sample consisted of PBMCs, taken 5 days after the yellow fever booster vaccination. These receptor sequences come from a man between 18 and 29 years old who received the YFV17D yellow fever vaccine.

At least ten counts were recorded for this clonotype. The chain uses TRBV5-1 and TRBJ2-7; D is uncertain. Trimming shortened V by 4 bases and J by 2 bases, and 10 bases separated the two germline ends. The germline V gene has CDR1 SGHRS and CDR2 YFSETQ. The CDR3 runs to 13 residues. The CDR3 sequence: CASSHGRTYEQYF. CDR3 bases: TGCGCCAGCAGCCATGGACGGACCTACGAGCAGTACTTC.

This clonotype was detected many times. The gene calls are TRBV7-9 and TRBJ1-2, with a tentative D call TRBD1 (5 bases). The V gene lost 3 bases and the J gene lost 6 bases, with 5 bases spanning the gap. The V gene's germline CDR1 is SEHNR and CDR2 FQNEAQ (reference sequence). The CDR3 runs to 11 residues. This CDR3 is CASSLGDGYTF. The CDR3 DNA follows: TGTGCCAGCAGCTTGGGGGATGGCTACACCTTC.

This clonotype was detected a few times. This chain links TRBV6-1 with TRBJ2-3; maybe TRBD1 (6 bases). The CDR3 runs to 11 residues. V lost 3 bases and J lost 11, with 9 bases in between. CDR1 is MNHNS and CDR2 is SASEGT in the germline V gene. The CDR3 spells CASSERQEQYF. CDR3 bases: TGTGCCAGCAGTGAGAGACAGGAGCAGTATTTT.

This clonotype was counted ten times or more. The V call is TRBV4-1, the J call TRBJ1-5; possibly TRBD1 for D (5 bases). The germline V gene encodes CDR1 MGHRA and CDR2 YSYEKL. CDR3 length equals 12 residues. The V gene lost 3 bases and the J gene lost 7 bases, with 7 bases spanning the gap. The CDR3 region has the DNA TGCGCCAGCAGCCAGGGACGCCAGCCCCAGCATTTT. It specifies CASSQGRQPQHF.

The chain is built from TRBV2 and TRBJ1-2; D may be TRBD1 (6 bases). The CDR3 is 16 residues long. V was trimmed by 6 bases and J by 4 bases, leaving 21 bases between them. Germline V gives CDR1 SNHLY, CDR2 FYNNEI. CDR3 loop: CASREGTWGRGYGYTF. DNA of the CDR3: TGTGCCAGCAGGGAGGGAACCTGGGGGCGAGGCTATGGCTACACCTTC.

The rearrangement links TRBV2 to TRBJ1-5; 9 bases line up with TRBD1. The junction had 8 bases not matched to a gene; V was cut back by 4 bases and J by 7 bases. This CDR3 is 15 amino acids long. Germline assignment: CDR1 SNHLY and CDR2 FYNNEI. The CDR3 nucleotides read TGTGCCAGCAGTGCCATAGGACAGGGGCGGCAGCCCCAGCATTTT. This sequence encodes CASSAIGQGRQPQHF.

This clonotype was detected many times. The chain links TRBV5-1 to TRBJ2-3; TRBD2 aligns across 10 bases. This CDR3 has 16 residues. Germline V gene lookup returns CDR1 SGHRS and CDR2 YFSETQ. V shed 6 bases, J shed 2 bases, and the junction held 9 bases outside the gene matches. CDR3 sequence reads: CASTPTTSGATDTQYF. The CDR3 coding sequence is TGCGCCAGCACCCCTACCACTAGCGGGGCCACAGATACGCAGTATTTT.

This clonotype has a handful of counts. The chain joins TRBV28 to TRBJ2-5, with 10 bases identical to TRBD2. Germline CDR1 MDHEN, CDR2 SYDVKM. V lost 5 bases and J lost 2; bases outside the gene matches: 11. The CDR3 runs 17 residues. The CDR3 nucleotides read TGTGCCAGCAGTCTCCCCCGCCTAGCGGGGGAGCAAGAGACCCAGTACTTC. It translates to CASSLPRLAGEQETQYF.

In its sample, this clonotype was seen a few times. The chain joins TRBV20-1 to TRBJ2-7; D could derive from TRBD1 or TRBD2 (6 bases each). The germline V gene has CDR1 DFQATT and CDR2 SNEGSKA (reference sequence). V lost 1 base and J 3 bases, leaving 16 bases between the germline ends. CDR3 length: 15 amino acids. CDR3 sequence reads: CSARGGATNGYEQYV. CDR3 nucleotides: TGCAGTGCTAGAGGGGGGGCGACTAACGGCTACGAGCAGTACGTC.

This clonotype was counted at least ten times. The CDR3, as DNA: TGTGCCAGCAGTAACTCAGACACTGAAGCTTTCTTT. It yields the protein CASSNSDTEAFF. The genes are TRBV11-3 and TRBJ1-1; D unclear. Trimming pared 6 bases from V and 3 bases from J, leaving 8 bases between. In germline, CDR1 is SGHNT, CDR2 YENEEA. The CDR3 covers 12 residues. Drawing the rest from reference TRBV11-3 and TRBJ1-1, the complete variable domain is EAGVVQSPRYKIIEKKQPVAFWCNPISGHNTLYWYLQNLGQGPELLIRYENEEAVDDSQLPKDRFSAERLKGVDSTLKIQPAELGDSAVYLCASSNSDTEAFFGQGTRLTVV.

V gene TRBV9 combines with J gene TRBJ2-1; 12 bases fit TRBD2. Trimming removed 4 bases from V and 9 bases from J; junction bases left unmatched: 11. This CDR3 contains 16 residues. In germline, CDR1 is SGDLS, CDR2 YYNGEE. CDR3 protein: CASSFNLAGGRSEQFF. DNA for the CDR3: TGTGCCAGCAGCTTCAATCTAGCGGGGGGGCGGAGTGAGCAGTTCTTC.

Ten or more counts support this clonotype. This rearrangement joins TRBV7-2 to TRBJ2-4; maybe TRBD2 (6 bases). This CDR3 has 15 amino acids. The ends were cut back, 5 bases at V and 3 bases at J, with 14 bases in the middle. From germline, CDR1 is SGHTA and CDR2 FQGNSA. The CDR3 coding sequence is TGTGCCAGCAGCCGGGGGTCCTACGACAAAAACATTCAGTACTTC. This encodes CASSRGSYDKNIQYF.

The J gene is TRBJ2-7, the V gene TRBV20-1, with D tentatively TRBD1 (6 bases). CDR1 DFQATT and CDR2 SNEGSKA come from the germline V gene (reference sequence). This CDR3 contains 12 residues. The ends were cut back, 0 bases at V and 6 bases at J, with 9 bases in the middle. In DNA form, the CDR3 reads TGCAGTGCTAGAGAGACAGGTGGCGAGCAGTACTTC. It encodes CSARETGGEQYF.

This clonotype was counted at least ten times. The V call is TRBV27, the J call TRBJ2-2; TRBD2 matches 14 bases. V trimming: 5 bases; J trimming: 5 bases; junction bases outside the gene matches: 4. The CDR3 covers 16 residues. Germline CDR1 and CDR2: MNHEY and SMNVEV (reference sequence). CDR3: CASSPRLAGGTGELFF. CDR3 nucleotide sequence: TGTGCCAGCAGTCCGAGACTAGCGGGGGGGACCGGGGAGCTGTTTTTT.

This clonotype was recorded a few times. The chain links TRBV24-1 to TRBJ2-3; tentative D call: TRBD1 (5 bases). Between the trimmed V and J ends, which lost 3 bases and 7 bases, there was a span of 7 bases. Germline V CDR1 and CDR2: KGHDR, SFDVKD. The CDR3 runs 12 residues. The CDR3 region is CATSDDSYTQYF. The CDR3 nucleotides read TGTGCCACCAGTGATGACAGTTATACGCAGTATTTT.

The chain is built from TRBV10-3 and TRBJ2-3; D is unclear. Looked up from germline, CDR1 is ENHRY and CDR2 is SYGVKD. Trimming took 4 bases from V and 6 from J, leaving 5 bases between them. The CDR3 loop spans 11 amino acids. The CDR3 region has the DNA TGTGCCATCAGTGCGGCCGATACGCAGTATTTT. Residues: CAISAADTQYF.

The table lists this clonotype with many counts. The V call is TRBV9, the J call TRBJ2-5; D is perhaps TRBD2 (5 bases). CDR1 is SGDLS and CDR2 is YYNGEE in the germline V gene. CDR3 size: 15 residues. V was pared by 2 bases and J by 5 bases, with 16 bases between. In DNA, the CDR3 is TGTGCCAGCAGCGTCGCGGGTTGGGCTCGGGAGACCCAGTACTTC. Translating it yields CASSVAGWARETQYF.

This clonotype turned up a few times. This chain links TRBV7-9 with TRBJ2-1; D possibly matches TRBD1 or TRBD2 (5 bases each). The germline gives CDR1 SEHNR, CDR2 FQNEAQ (reference sequence). V shed 7 bases and J shed 7 bases, with 8 bases lying between them. The CDR3 extends over 11 amino acids. CDR3 loop: CASTWGNEQFF. The DNA for the CDR3 is TGTGCCAGCACCTGGGGGAATGAGCAGTTCTTC. Full variable domain (rest looked up from reference TRBV7-9 and TRBJ2-1): DTGVSQNPRHKITKRGQNVTFRCDPISEHNRLYWYRQTLGQGPEFLTYFQNEAQLEKSRLLSDRFSAERPKGSFSTLEIQRTEQGDSAMYLCASTWGNEQFFGPGTRLTVL.

This clonotype was counted between two and nine times. This chain links TRBV5-6 with TRBJ1-1; D not certain. CDR3 length: 12 amino acids. Germline V gene lookup returns CDR1 SGHDT and CDR2 YYEEEE. Trimming took off 4 bases at V and 2 bases at J, with 6 bases between the two ends. CDR3 DNA sequence: TGTGCCAGCAGCCGGCATAACACTGAAGCTTTCTTT. Protein: CASSRHNTEAFF.

This clonotype turned up a few times. The chain joins TRBV28 to TRBJ1-2; no definite D call. Trimming cost V 3 bases and J 4 bases, with 18 bases left between them. Germline V gene sequence: CDR1 MDHEN, CDR2 SYDVKM. There are 16 residues in the CDR3. In DNA form, the CDR3 reads TGTGCCAGCAGTTTCTTGTGGGAAGGGCGTGGCTATGGCTACACCTTC. It translates to CASSFLWEGRGYGYTF.

This clonotype has at least ten counts. This chain links TRBV18 with TRBJ2-1, with D perhaps matching TRBD1 or TRBD2 (7 bases each). Per the germline V gene, CDR1 is KGHSH and CDR2 is LQKENI. This CDR3 is 13 amino acids long. V lost 3 bases, J lost 10 bases, and 13 bases lay in between. CDR3 nucleotides: TGTGCCAGCTCACCTCCAGGGGGGGCCGAGCAGTTCTTC. Protein: CASSPPGGAEQFF.